The 26 T cell receptor beta chains below all came from one sample that was sequenced in a study of siplizumab effects on memory and regulatory T cells. Repertoires were generated with immunoSEQ multiplex PCR, while TCRdb's copy carries only in-frame clones and drops some. Found here are about 120,000 clones, roughly 93% of them singletons; the top ten hold around 0.16%. The sample taken for sequencing was non-Treg CD4+ T cells sorted from blood. These receptor sequences come from a human donor in good health.

The chain uses TRBV9 and TRBJ2-5; 7 bases are shared with TRBD1. In germline, CDR1 is SGDLS, CDR2 YYNGEE. The CDR3 totals 15 residues. The junction had 9 bases not matched to a gene; V was cut back by 3 bases and J by 4 bases. In DNA form, the CDR3 reads TGTGCCAGCAGCGCCCAGGGGGTGGGGAGAGAGACCCAGTACTTC. Its translation: CASSAQGVGRETQYF. The variable domain in full, completed from reference TRBV9 and TRBJ2-5, reads DSGVTQTPKHLITATGQRVTLRCSPRSGDLSVYWYQQSLDQGLQFLIQYYNGEERAKGNILERFSAQQFPDLHSELNLSSLELGDSALYFCASSAQGVGRETQYFGPGTRLLVL.

The sample holds one count of this clone. The V and J genes are TRBV7-3 and TRBJ2-2; TRBD1 agrees at 9 bases. The CDR3 consists of 16 residues. The V segment lost 4 bases and the J segment 5 bases; nucleotides outside the gene matches: 8. From germline, CDR1 is SGHTA and CDR2 FQGTGA. The CDR3 here is CASSSSDRGGTGELFF. The DNA for the CDR3 is TGTGCCAGCAGCTCCTCCGACAGGGGGGGAACCGGGGAGCTGTTTTTT. The full variable domain, its missing parts supplied by reference TRBV7-3 and TRBJ2-2, is GAGVSQTPSNKVTEKGKYVELRCDPISGHTALYWYRQSLGQGPEFLIYFQGTGAADDSGLPNDRFFAVRPEGSVSTLKIQRTERGDSAVYLCASSSSDRGGTGELFFGEGSRLTVL.

The rearrangement uses TRBV6-6 and TRBJ1-2; TRBD1 aligns across 9 bases. This CDR3 spans 15 amino acids. J was trimmed by 4 bases and V by 4 bases; bases with no gene match: 7. Germline V lookup: CDR1 MNHNY, CDR2 SVGAGI (reference sequence). The CDR3 DNA sequence: TGTGCCAGCAGTTCTACAGGGGGCGCAGGCTATGGCTACACCTTC. It yields the protein CASSSTGGAGYGYTF.

The rearrangement joins TRBV29-1 to TRBJ2-3; D ambiguous. The CDR3 runs to 13 residues. Trimming shortened V by 1 base and J by 3 bases, and 8 bases separated the two germline ends. Germline CDR1 is SQVTM and CDR2 is ANQGSEA. CDR3 nucleotides: TGCAGCGTTGAAGGGACGCGAACAGATACGCAGTATTTT. It codes for CSVEGTRTDTQYF.

The rearrangement joins TRBV19 to TRBJ1-6; D call uncertain. V dropped 0 bases and J dropped 0 bases, with 9 bases sitting between them. Germline V gene sequence: CDR1 LNHDA, CDR2 SQIVND (reference sequence). The CDR3 contains 17 residues. CDR3 DNA: TGTGCCAGTAGTATAGATCCCCCGAGCTCCTATAATTCACCCCTCCACTTT. Encoded protein: CASSIDPPSSYNSPLHF.

At least ten counts were recorded for this clone. The rearrangement uses TRBV6-1 and TRBJ2-2, with 7 bases that match TRBD2. Germline assignment: CDR1 MNHNS and CDR2 SASEGT. The J segment lost 5 bases and the V segment lost 6 bases, leaving 9 bases of the junction unmatched. This CDR3 spans 15 amino acids. The CDR3 DNA reads TGTGCCAGCAGGAGGACTAGGACGGAAACCGGGGAGCTGTTTTTT. This codes for CASRRTRTETGELFF.

The chain joins TRBV25-1 to TRBJ1-1; unclear D gene. V was clipped by 0 bases and J by 11 bases, with 13 bases between them. The length of the CDR3 is 13 residues. CDR1 and CDR2 from the germline V gene are MGHDK and SYGVNS. CDR3 protein: CASSEYKGLSAFF. CDR3 DNA sequence: TGTGCCAGCAGTGAATATAAAGGCCTTTCGGCTTTCTTT.

This chain's CDR3 is CASSFGTSGTYEQYF. The CDR3 DNA is TGTGCCAGCAGCTTCGGGACTAGCGGTACCTACGAGCAGTACTTC. This chain connects TRBV11-2 to TRBJ2-7, with 11 bases aligning to TRBD2. V shed 3 bases, J shed 2 bases, and the junction held 3 bases outside the gene matches. Germline CDR1 is SGHAT and CDR2 is FQNNGV. This CDR3 has 15 amino acids.

The rearrangement uses TRBV6-5 and TRBJ1-4; D ambiguous. V lost 7 bases to trimming and J lost 8 bases, with 14 bases between them. Germline V gene data show CDR1 as MNHEY and CDR2 as SVGAGI. The CDR3 spans 13 residues. The CDR3 protein is CASNRVAGEKLFF. The CDR3 DNA reads TGTGCCAGCAATAGGGTCGCTGGGGAAAAACTGTTTTTT.

The genes are TRBV2 and TRBJ1-3; 8 bases are a match to TRBD1. This CDR3 contains 14 residues. With V trimmed by 7 bases and J by 3 bases, 5 bases remained unmatched. Germline CDR1 is SNHLY and CDR2 is FYNNEI. The CDR3 coding sequence is TGTGCCAGCACTCAGGGGGCATATGGAAACACCATATATTTT. Translated, it gives CASTQGAYGNTIYF.

The rearrangement links TRBV18 to TRBJ2-3; D unclear. In germline, CDR1 is KGHSH, CDR2 LQKENI. This CDR3 has 16 residues. V lost 0 bases, J lost 4 bases, and 14 bases lay in between. The CDR3 DNA follows: TGTGCCAGCTCACCACCGGTGGGGTTGGGCCCAGATACGCAGTATTTT. It translates to CASSPPVGLGPDTQYF.

This chain connects TRBV9 to TRBJ2-7; 9 bases are a match to TRBD1. CDR3 length equals 15 residues. Looked up from germline, CDR1 is SGDLS and CDR2 is YYNGEE. The V segment lost 4 bases and the J segment 1 base; nucleotides outside the gene matches: 6. CDR3 amino acids: CASSPGQGPSYEQYF. For the CDR3, the DNA is TGTGCCAGCAGCCCTGGACAGGGGCCTTCCTACGAGCAGTACTTC.

This clone was detected a few times. The gene calls are TRBV2 and TRBJ2-3; no definite D call. Germline CDR1 and CDR2: SNHLY and FYNNEI. Trimming left V 4 bases short and J 1 base short, with 9 bases between. This CDR3 is built from 14 residues. The CDR3 DNA reads TGTGCCAGCAGTGGCGGATACCGCACAGATACGCAGTATTTT. Residues: CASSGGYRTDTQYF.

This rearrangement joins TRBV7-9 to TRBJ1-4; 10 nucleotides agree with TRBD1. The ends lost 5 bases at V and 2 bases at J; junction bases unmatched: 8. In germline, CDR1 is SEHNR, CDR2 FQNEAQ (reference sequence). This CDR3 has 17 amino acids. The CDR3 is CASSVDRGGDTNEKLFF. For the CDR3, the DNA is TGTGCCAGCAGCGTGGACAGGGGGGGAGATACTAATGAAAAACTGTTTTTT.

The V and J genes are TRBV19 and TRBJ2-5, with D maybe TRBD2 (5 bases). The V and J ends lost 5 bases and 6 bases respectively, with 16 bases between them. From germline, CDR1 is LNHDA and CDR2 SQIVND (reference sequence). The CDR3 runs to 14 residues. The CDR3 region is CASSLDSASKTQYF. CDR3 DNA: TGTGCCAGTAGTTTGGACTCAGCCTCAAAGACCCAGTACTTC.

This chain uses TRBV6-1 with TRBJ1-4; 7 bases map to TRBD1. The CDR3 covers 14 residues. J was trimmed by 4 bases and V by 4 bases; bases with no gene match: 3. Per germline, CDR1 MNHNS and CDR2 SASEGT. The CDR3 DNA reads as TGTGCCAGCAGTGCACAGGGGAGTAATGAAAAACTGTTTTTT. It yields the protein CASSAQGSNEKLFF.

The rearrangement uses TRBV19 and TRBJ2-5; 7 nucleotides match TRBD2. Trimming took 5 bases from V and 4 from J; bases not matched to a gene: 7. CDR1 and CDR2 (germline): LNHDA, SQIVND (reference sequence). This CDR3 contains 14 residues. The CDR3 DNA is TGTGCCAGTAGTGGCGGGGGATCCGGAGAGACCCAGTACTTC. It translates to CASSGGGSGETQYF.

The chain employs TRBV5-4 and TRBJ2-2; D uncertain. The germline V and J ends were trimmed by 5 bases and 6 bases, with 8 bases remaining between them. The V gene's germline CDR1 is SGHNT and CDR2 YYREEE (reference sequence). This CDR3 region has 12 residues. The CDR3 nucleotides read TGTGCCAGCAGTTTTCCCCCCGGGGAGCTGTTTTTT. This codes for CASSFPPGELFF.

This clone was detected once. V usage is TRBV7-2 and J usage is TRBJ2-3, with a possible D match to TRBD1 (6 bases). The CDR3 has 13 residues. With 2 bases removed from V and 4 bases from J, the gap between germline ends came to 7 bases. The germline V gene has CDR1 SGHTA and CDR2 FQGNSA. As DNA, the CDR3 is TGTGCCAGCAGCTTAAGGACAGCAGATACGCAGTATTTT. Its protein is CASSLRTADTQYF.

The V and J genes are TRBV5-6 and TRBJ2-1; D uncertain. V was shortened by 7 bases and J by 0 bases, with 14 bases between the two germline ends. The length of the CDR3 is 15 residues. Germline CDR1 SGHDT, CDR2 YYEEEE. The CDR3 reads CASSTWPSSYNEQFF. DNA for the CDR3: TGTGCCAGCTCAACCTGGCCCAGCTCCTACAATGAGCAGTTCTTC.

This chain uses TRBV7-2 with TRBJ2-1; no clear D gene. The germline CDR1 and CDR2 sequences are SGHTA and FQGNSA. This CDR3 is built from 13 residues. Trimming took off 4 bases at V and 7 bases at J, with 11 bases between the two ends. CDR3 protein: CASSSTRWNEQFF. In DNA, the CDR3 is TGTGCCAGCAGCTCGACACGGTGGAATGAGCAGTTCTTC.

The chain employs TRBV5-4 and TRBJ1-1; D may be TRBD1 (5 bases). The CDR3 is 16 amino acids. V was pared by 4 bases and J by 0 bases, with 16 bases between. Per the germline V gene, CDR1 is SGHNT and CDR2 is YYREEE (reference sequence). Here the CDR3 reads CASSGGSARMNTEAFF. CDR3 DNA: TGTGCCAGCAGCGGGGGGTCAGCCCGGATGAACACTGAAGCTTTCTTT.

The rearrangement links TRBV5-4 to TRBJ1-4, with 8 bases fitting TRBD1. Losses at the gene ends were 4 bases for V and 7 bases for J; bases not matched to a gene: 6. CDR1 is SGHNT and CDR2 is YYREEE in the germline V gene (reference sequence). This CDR3 has 14 residues. The CDR3 loop reads CASSPQGAVEKLFF. The DNA of the CDR3 is TGTGCCAGCAGCCCGCAGGGGGCTGTTGAAAAACTGTTTTTT. The full variable domain, completed using reference TRBV5-4 and TRBJ1-4, is ETGVTQSPTHLIKTRGQQVTLRCSSQSGHNTVSWYQQALGQGPQFIFQYYREEENGRGNFPPRFSGLQFPNYSSELNVNALELDDSALYLCASSPQGAVEKLFFGSGTQLSVL.

This chain uses TRBV28 with TRBJ1-4, with 11 nucleotides matching TRBD1. Germline CDR1 reads MDHEN; CDR2 reads SYDVKM. CDR3 length: 14 amino acids. With 7 bases clipped from V and 7 bases from J, the junction kept 5 bases outside the gene matches. In DNA, the CDR3 is TGTGCCAGCACCAAGGACAGGGGGCTTGAAAAACTGTTTTTT. Its protein product is CASTKDRGLEKLFF.

The chain combines TRBV7-3 with TRBJ1-2; D is undetermined. Per the germline V gene, CDR1 is SGHTA and CDR2 is FQGTGA. The V and J ends lost 2 bases and 4 bases respectively, with 11 bases between them. The CDR3 covers 14 residues. The CDR3 DNA reads as TGTGCCAGCAGCTTAGCACGGGGTATCTATGGCTACACCTTC. Its translation is CASSLARGIYGYTF.

This clone was seen only once. At one end the junction does not follow the germline gene, possibly because of a read error. The genes are TRBV10-3 and TRBJ2-7; D is tentatively TRBD1 or TRBD2 (6 bases each). The CDR3 loop spans 12 amino acids. Germline V lookup: CDR1 ENHRY, CDR2 SYGVKD. In DNA, the CDR3 is TGCGTCTCCGGGGGCAGTTCCTACGAGCAGTACTTC. It yields the protein CVSGGSSYEQYF.